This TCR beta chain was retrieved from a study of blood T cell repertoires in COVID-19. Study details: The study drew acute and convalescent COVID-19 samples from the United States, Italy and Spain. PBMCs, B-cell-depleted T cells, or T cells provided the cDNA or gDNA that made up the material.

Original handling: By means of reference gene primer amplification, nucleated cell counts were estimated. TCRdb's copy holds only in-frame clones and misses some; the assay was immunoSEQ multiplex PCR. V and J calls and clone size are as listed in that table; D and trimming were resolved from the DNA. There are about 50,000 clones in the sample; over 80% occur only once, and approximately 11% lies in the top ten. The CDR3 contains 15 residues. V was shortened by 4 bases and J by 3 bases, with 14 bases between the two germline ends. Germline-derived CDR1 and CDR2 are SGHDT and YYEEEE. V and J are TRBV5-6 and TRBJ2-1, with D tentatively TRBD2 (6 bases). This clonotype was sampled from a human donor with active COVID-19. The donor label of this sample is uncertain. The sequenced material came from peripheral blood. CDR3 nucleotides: TGTGCCAGCAGCCTCAGGACTAAGAACTACAATGAGCAGTTCTTC. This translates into CASSLRTKNYNEQFF.